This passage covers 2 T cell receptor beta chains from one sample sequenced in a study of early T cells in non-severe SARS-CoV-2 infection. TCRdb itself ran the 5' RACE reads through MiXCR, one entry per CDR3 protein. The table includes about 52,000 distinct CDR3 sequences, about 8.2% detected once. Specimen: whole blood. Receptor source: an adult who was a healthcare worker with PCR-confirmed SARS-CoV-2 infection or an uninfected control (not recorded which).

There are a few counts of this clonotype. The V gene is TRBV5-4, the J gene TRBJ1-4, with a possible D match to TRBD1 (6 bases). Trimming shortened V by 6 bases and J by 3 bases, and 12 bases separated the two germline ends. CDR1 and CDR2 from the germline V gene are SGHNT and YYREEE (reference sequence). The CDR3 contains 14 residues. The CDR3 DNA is TGTGCCAGCACCACGGACAGACCTAATGAAAAACTGTTTTTT. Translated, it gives CASTTDRPNEKLFF.

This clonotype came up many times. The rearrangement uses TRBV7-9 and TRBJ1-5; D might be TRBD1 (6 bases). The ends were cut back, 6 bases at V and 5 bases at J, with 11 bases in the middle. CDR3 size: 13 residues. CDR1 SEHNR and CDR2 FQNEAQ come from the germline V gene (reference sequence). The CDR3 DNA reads TGTGCCAGCAGTTCGAGGGGGGATCAGCCCCAGCATTTT. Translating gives CASSSRGDQPQHF.